One sample yielded the 27 T cell receptor beta chains listed below, sequenced in a study of cytomegalovirus exposure and HLA in healthy donors. Use of 60 Vbeta and 13 Jbeta primers characterized the PCR. This table comes from immunoSEQ multiplex PCR, and its TCRdb copy is limited to in-frame clones, with some not included. The sample consists of some 150,000 clones, roughly 89% of them appearing once. The sequenced sample was PBMCs. These receptors were collected from a woman between 25 and 40 years old in good health and CMV-seronegative.

This clone was detected once. V usage is TRBV7-9 and J usage is TRBJ2-3; 8 bases fit TRBD2. This CDR3 has 17 amino acids. Trimming removed 3 bases from V and 0 bases from J; junction bases left unmatched: 8. Germline V gene sequence: CDR1 SEHNR, CDR2 FQNEAQ (reference sequence). The CDR3 region is CASSFPKAGASTDTQYF. Written as DNA, the CDR3 is TGTGCCAGCAGCTTCCCAAAAGCGGGGGCTAGCACAGATACGCAGTATTTT.

J is TRBJ1-1 and V is TRBV6-5, with 9 bases lining up with TRBD1. The junction had 2 bases not matched to a gene; V was cut back by 4 bases and J by 2 bases. The CDR3 totals 14 residues. Germline V lookup: CDR1 MNHEY, CDR2 SVGAGI. Written as DNA, the CDR3 is TGTGCCAGCAGTTCGGGACAGGGAAACACTGAAGCTTTCTTT. Its translation: CASSSGQGNTEAFF.

The chain employs TRBV9 and TRBJ2-1, with 7 nucleotides matching TRBD2. Trimming took 2 bases from V and 8 from J; bases not matched to a gene: 13. In germline, CDR1 is SGDLS, CDR2 YYNGEE. There are 16 residues in the CDR3. CDR3 nucleotides: TGTGCCAGCAGCGTCCCCGCCGGGACTACATTTCATGAGCAGTTCTTC. This gives the protein CASSVPAGTTFHEQFF.

The sample holds one count of this clone. The chain uses TRBV10-3 and TRBJ2-5; TRBD1 might be the D (7 bases). Germline loops: CDR1 ENHRY, CDR2 SYGVKD. The CDR3 runs 12 residues. Trimming left V 10 bases short and J 2 bases short, with 11 bases between. The CDR3, as DNA: TGTGCCACCTCAGGGGGGCAAGAGACCCAGTACTTC. Protein product: CATSGGQETQYF.

The rearrangement uses TRBV5-1 and TRBJ2-5; D remains ambiguous. The CDR3 has 14 residues. The germline V gene has CDR1 SGHRS and CDR2 YFSETQ. Trimming removed 0 bases from V and 1 base from J, with 7 bases in between. The CDR3 loop reads CASSLGLVQETQYF. The CDR3 DNA reads as TGCGCCAGCAGCTTGGGGCTAGTCCAAGAGACCCAGTACTTC.

The chain links TRBV27 to TRBJ2-7; D might be TRBD1 (5 bases). V gave up 4 bases and J gave up 2 bases, with 12 bases separating them. CDR1 is MNHEY and CDR2 is SMNVEV in the germline V gene (reference sequence). The CDR3 is 14 residues long. DNA for the CDR3: TGTGCCAGCAGTTATCAGGGCCTACCCTACGAGCAGTACTTC. Amino acids: CASSYQGLPYEQYF.

This clone was detected only once. The chain combines TRBV4-3 with TRBJ2-3, with TRBD1 as a possible D gene (5 bases). V was clipped by 1 base and J by 1 base, with 15 bases between them. CDR3 size: 17 residues. Germline V gives CDR1 LGHNA, CDR2 YSLEER. CDR3 bases: TGCGCCAGCAGCCAAGGACAGCCCTTAGCACGCACAGATACGCAGTATTTT. Its translation is CASSQGQPLARTDTQYF.

V is TRBV11-2 and J is TRBJ2-3, with 7 bases identical to TRBD2. V was pared by 4 bases and J by 3 bases, with 10 bases of the junction left unmatched. There are 16 residues in the CDR3. The germline V gene has CDR1 SGHAT and CDR2 FQNNGV. CDR3 sequence reads: CASSSPTSRWTDTQYF. The CDR3 region has the DNA TGTGCCAGCAGCTCCCCGACTAGCCGTTGGACAGATACGCAGTATTTT.

The chain is built from TRBV19 and TRBJ2-3; possible D gene TRBD1, 5 bases. The CDR3 runs to 15 residues. Trimming shortened V by 3 bases and J by 0 bases, and 10 bases separated the two germline ends. Germline V gene sequence: CDR1 LNHDA, CDR2 SQIVND (reference sequence). The DNA of the CDR3 is TGTGCCAGTAGTATCAGGGCGGTTAGCACAGATACGCAGTATTTT. This codes for CASSIRAVSTDTQYF. The complete variable domain, with remaining parts taken from reference TRBV19 and TRBJ2-3, reads DGGITQSPKYLFRKEGQNVTLSCEQNLNHDAMYWYRQDPGQGLRLIYYSQIVNDFQKGDIAEGYSVSREKKESFPLTVTSAQKNPTAFYLCASSIRAVSTDTQYFGPGTRLTVL.

The chain links TRBV6-6 to TRBJ2-5, with 7 bases that match TRBD2. Germline CDR1 MNHNY, CDR2 SVGAGI (reference sequence). With V trimmed by 0 bases and J by 1 base, 5 bases remained unmatched. The CDR3 has 16 residues. The CDR3 here is CASSYSGGGAQETQYF. CDR3 DNA: TGTGCCAGCAGTTACTCGGGCGGGGGAGCCCAAGAGACCCAGTACTTC.

The chain uses TRBV19 and TRBJ2-2, with TRBD1 matching 9 bases. Germline CDR1 and CDR2: LNHDA and SQIVND (reference sequence). The CDR3 is made up of 17 amino acids. With 11 bases clipped from V and 4 bases from J, the junction kept 17 bases outside the gene matches. The CDR3: CAATPGQGRRGTGELFF. The CDR3 DNA is TGTGCCGCCACTCCGGGACAGGGTCGTCGGGGCACCGGGGAGCTGTTTTTT.

This chain joins TRBV4-3 and TRBJ1-3; D ambiguous. The V gene lost 4 bases and the J gene lost 3 bases, with 7 bases spanning the gap. This CDR3 has 13 amino acids. The germline gives CDR1 LGHNA, CDR2 YSLEER. CDR3 loop: CASSPENGNTIYF. The CDR3 DNA reads as TGCGCCAGCAGCCCCGAGAATGGAAACACCATATATTTT.

The chain carries TRBV5-1 and TRBJ1-1; D possibly corresponds to TRBD1 (6 bases). This CDR3 has 15 amino acids. Germline-derived CDR1 and CDR2 are SGHRS and YFSETQ. The V and J ends lost 0 bases and 1 base respectively, with 10 bases between them. The CDR3 spells CASSLVVGANTEAFF. The DNA of the CDR3 is TGCGCCAGCAGCTTGGTGGTGGGGGCGAACACTGAAGCTTTCTTT.

The V gene is TRBV9, the J gene TRBJ2-3; possibly TRBD1 for D (11 bases). Germline V gene sequence: CDR1 SGDLS, CDR2 YYNGEE. The CDR3 has 18 amino acids. Trimming took 7 bases from V and 8 from J, leaving 32 bases between them. CDR3 DNA: TGTGCCAGCGGAGGGGGACAGGGGGGAACTAGCGGGACTACTACGCAGTATTTT. It encodes CASGGGQGGTSGTTTQYF.

The chain uses TRBV19 and TRBJ1-1, with D unclear. This CDR3 has 13 residues. V was cut by 0 bases and J by 2 bases, with 4 bases left in between. Germline V gene data show CDR1 as LNHDA and CDR2 as SQIVND (reference sequence). The CDR3 here is CASSIDLNTEAFF. CDR3 DNA sequence: TGTGCCAGTAGTATAGATTTAAACACTGAAGCTTTCTTT.

The J gene is TRBJ1-4, the V gene TRBV7-9; weak D call: TRBD1 (6 bases). Germline V gene lookup returns CDR1 SEHNR and CDR2 FQNEAQ (reference sequence). This CDR3 comprises 13 residues. The germline V and J ends were trimmed by 4 bases and 12 bases, with 15 bases remaining between them. In DNA, the CDR3 is TGTGCCAGCAGCTCCCCGGACAGCCGAGAACTGTTTTTT. Its protein product is CASSSPDSRELFF. Filled out from reference TRBV7-9 and TRBJ1-4, the complete variable domain reads DTGVSQNPRHKITKRGQNVTFRCDPISEHNRLYWYRQTLGQGPEFLTYFQNEAQLEKSRLLSDRFSAERPKGSFSTLEIQRTEQGDSAMYLCASSSPDSRELFFGSGTQLSVL.

The chain has TRBV7-9 and TRBJ1-1; 9 nucleotides align to TRBD1. Germline V lookup: CDR1 SEHNR, CDR2 FQNEAQ (reference sequence). The CDR3 has 15 amino acids. J gave up 5 bases and V 1 base, and 5 bases lay outside the gene matches. CDR3 DNA: TGTGCCAGCAGCTTAGACAGGGGGCTTAATACTGAAGCTTTCTTT. Translation gives CASSLDRGLNTEAFF.

The V and J genes are TRBV7-2 and TRBJ2-5, with 14 bases aligning to TRBD2. The CDR3 has 16 residues. Germline assignment: CDR1 SGHTA and CDR2 FQGNSA. The V segment lost 5 bases and the J segment 5 bases; nucleotides outside the gene matches: 7. CDR3 DNA: TGTGCCAGCAGCCCCCCGGGACTAGCGGGAGCGGAGACCCAGTACTTC. This gives the protein CASSPPGLAGAETQYF. Together with reference TRBV7-2 and TRBJ2-5, the CDR3 gives the full variable domain: GAGVSQSPSNKVTEKGKDVELRCDPISGHTALYWYRQSLGQGLEFLIYFQGNSAPDKSGLPSDRFSAERTGGSVSTLTIQRTQQEDSAVYLCASSPPGLAGAETQYFGPGTRLLVL.

The gene calls are TRBV29-1 and TRBJ1-5, with D possibly TRBD1 on 6 matching bases. The V end was cut by 5 bases, the J end by 3 bases, with 14 bases between. The V gene's germline CDR1 is SQVTM and CDR2 ANQGSEA. The CDR3 extends over 14 amino acids. The CDR3: CSVIPGTHNQPQHF. The CDR3 bases are TGCAGCGTTATCCCCGGGACACACAATCAGCCCCAGCATTTT.

This chain links TRBV28 with TRBJ2-7; TRBD2 agrees at 8 bases. This CDR3 is 15 amino acids long. The junction had 11 bases not matched to a gene; V was cut back by 5 bases and J by 5 bases. Germline lookup yields CDR1 MDHEN and CDR2 SYDVKM. CDR3 DNA: TGTGCCAGCAGTATCCTCGCCGCGGGAGGCGACGAGCAGTACTTC. It encodes CASSILAAGGDEQYF.

The chain links TRBV4-1 to TRBJ2-7; 10 bases map to TRBD2. Trimming cost V 0 bases and J 4 bases; bases outside gene matches: 6. Germline-derived CDR1 and CDR2 are MGHRA and YSYEKL. The CDR3 covers 16 residues. CDR3 sequence: CASSQDPSGRSYEQYF. The CDR3, as DNA: TGCGCCAGCAGCCAAGACCCTAGCGGGAGATCTTACGAGCAGTACTTC.

This chain uses TRBV19 with TRBJ2-1, with TRBD2 matching over 12 bases. Germline values: CDR1 LNHDA, CDR2 SQIVND (reference sequence). This CDR3 contains 20 residues. With 1 base clipped from V and 0 bases from J, the junction kept 10 bases outside the gene matches. The CDR3 nucleotides are TGTGCCAGTAGTATAGGCGGACTAGCGGGGTCACGGAGCTCCTACAATGAGCAGTTCTTC. This sequence encodes CASSIGGLAGSRSSYNEQFF.

The rearrangement joins TRBV5-1 to TRBJ2-3; D gene unclear. Per the germline V gene, CDR1 is SGHRS and CDR2 is YFSETQ. The germline V and J ends were trimmed by 0 bases and 2 bases, with 7 bases remaining between them. CDR3 length: 14 amino acids. The CDR3 here is CASSLAGFTDTQYF. As DNA, the CDR3 is TGCGCCAGCAGCTTGGCAGGATTCACAGATACGCAGTATTTT.

The chain employs TRBV15 and TRBJ1-2; maybe TRBD1 (6 bases). The CDR3 has 15 residues. V lost 0 bases and J 7 bases, leaving 15 bases between the germline ends. Germline values: CDR1 LNHNV, CDR2 YYDKDF (reference sequence). This CDR3 is CATSREGLGAGGYTF. The CDR3 DNA reads as TGTGCCACCAGCAGAGAAGGTCTGGGGGCGGGTGGCTACACCTTC.

Turning to this clone: One junction end disagrees with the germline gene, perhaps due to a read error. At the DNA level, this CDR3 is encoded by other sequences in the same sample as well. This chain connects TRBV5-4 to TRBJ2-7, with 16 positions matching TRBD2. Per germline, CDR1 SGHNT and CDR2 YYREEE (reference sequence). This CDR3 has 17 residues. The CDR3 loop reads CASSLGLAGGFTYEQYF. CDR3 nucleotides: TGTGCCAGCAGCCTGGGACTAGCGGGAGGGTTTACGTACGAGCAGTACTTT. The full variable domain, in which reference TRBV5-4 and TRBJ2-7 provide the parts outside the CDR3, is ETGVTQSPTHLIKTRGQQVTLRCSSQSGHNTVSWYQQALGQGPQFIFQYYREEENGRGNFPPRFSGLQFPNYSSELNVNALELDDSALYLCASSLGLAGGFTYEQYFGPGTRLTVT.

The chain joins TRBV6-6 to TRBJ2-5; D uncertain. The V end was cut by 4 bases, the J end by 3 bases, with 3 bases between. The CDR3 has 11 residues. CDR1 and CDR2 from the germline V gene are MNHNY and SVGAGI (reference sequence). The CDR3 spells CASSFEETQYF. Here the CDR3 DNA reads TGTGCCAGCAGTTTCGAAGAGACCCAGTACTTC.

The V call is TRBV19, the J call TRBJ1-2; D uncertain. The CDR3 is 12 residues long. Trimming cost V 5 bases and J 2 bases, with 6 bases left between them. Germline lookup yields CDR1 LNHDA and CDR2 SQIVND (reference sequence). The CDR3 nucleotides are TGTGCCAGTAGTCGGGGAAACTATGGCTACACCTTC. Encoded protein: CASSRGNYGYTF.